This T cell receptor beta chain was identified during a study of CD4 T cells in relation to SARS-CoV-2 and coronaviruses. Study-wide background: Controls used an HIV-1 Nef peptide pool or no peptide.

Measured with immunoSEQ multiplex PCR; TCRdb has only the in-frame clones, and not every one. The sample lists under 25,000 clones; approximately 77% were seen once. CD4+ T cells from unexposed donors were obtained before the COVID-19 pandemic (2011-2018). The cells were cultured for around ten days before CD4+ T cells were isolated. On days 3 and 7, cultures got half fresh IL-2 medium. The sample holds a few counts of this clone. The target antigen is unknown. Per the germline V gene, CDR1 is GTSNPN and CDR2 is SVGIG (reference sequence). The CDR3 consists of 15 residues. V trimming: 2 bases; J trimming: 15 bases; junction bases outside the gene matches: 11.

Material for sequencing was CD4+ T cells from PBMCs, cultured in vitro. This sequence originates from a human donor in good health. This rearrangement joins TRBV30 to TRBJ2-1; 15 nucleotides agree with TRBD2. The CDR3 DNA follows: TGTGCCTGGAGTAGGAAGGGACTAGCGGGAGGTCGTGGGTTCTTC. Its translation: CAWSRKGLAGGRGFF.